The rows below give T cell receptor beta chains drawn from one sample of a study of T cell repertoires in cytomegalovirus infection. TCRdb recomputed calls from the reads with MiXCR, one row per CDR3 protein. The profile covers about 530,000 distinct CDR3 sequences, with about a quarter appearing a single time and 13% taken by the ten largest. Specimen: PBMCs. The receptor source for this set is a human donor in good health (CMV status not recorded). Some clones in this sample may be carry-over from other donors' samples. Both conserved end residues are part of each CDR3. The D gene is left open where the match is weak. Only some rows state a clone size, as once, few, many or a class for expanded clones.

J gene,D gene,V gene,clone size,CDR3 protein,CDR3 DNA
TRBJ2-4,-,TRBV20-1,few,CSARDPLLAKNIQYF,TGCAGTGCTAGAGACCCTCTATTAGCCAAAAACATTCAGTACTTC
TRBJ2-1,-,TRBV4-1,few,CASSQDRMVAGWFF,TGCGCCAGCAGCCAAGATCGAATGGTGGCTGGTTGGTTCTTC
TRBJ2-7,-,TRBV6-2/TRBV6-3,many,CASSYRRDYEQYF,TGTGCCAGCAGTTATCGCCGGGACTACGAGCAGTACTTC
TRBJ2-1,TRBD2,TRBV7-2,many,CASSQTSGSYNEQFF,TGTGCCAGCAGCCAAACTAGCGGATCCTACAATGAGCAGTTCTTC
TRBJ2-1,-,TRBV30,-,CAWSVLSYNEQFF,TGTGCCTGGAGTGTTTTAAGCTACAATGAGCAGTTCTTC
TRBJ2-7,-,TRBV28,-,CASSQGGRYEQYF,TGTGCCAGCAGCCAGGGGGGAAGGTACGAGCAGTACTTC
TRBJ2-2,-,TRBV3-1,few,CASSPPTASNTGELFF,TGTGCCAGCAGCCCACCGACAGCATCGAACACCGGGGAGCTGTTTTTT
TRBJ2-4,TRBD2,TRBV7-9,few,CATTLSGRALVQYF,TGTGCCACCACCCTAAGCGGGAGGGCCCTCGTTCAGTACTTC
TRBJ1-1,-,TRBV6-2/TRBV6-3,once,CASSPSLNANTEAFF,TGTGCCAGCAGCCCAAGCCTCAATGCGAACACTGAAGCTTTCTTT
TRBJ2-3,TRBD1,TRBV5-1,few,CASSPDRGPAHTDTQYF,TGCGCCAGCAGCCCCGACAGGGGCCCTGCTCACACAGATACGCAGTATTTT
TRBJ2-2,-,TRBV5-1,few,CASSLGWETAGELFF,TGCGCCAGCAGCCTGGGATGGGAAACCGCCGGGGAGCTGTTTTTT
TRBJ1-2,TRBD1,TRBV11-2,few,CASRQAGGASGYTF,TGTGCCAGCAGGCAGGCAGGGGGCGCCTCTGGCTACACCTTC
TRBJ1-1,TRBD1,TRBV6-2/TRBV6-3,-,CASSPPRQGTEAFF,TGTGCCAGCAGCCCCCCCAGACAGGGCACTGAAGCTTTCTTT
TRBJ2-5,TRBD2,TRBV20-1,-,CSAGTGTSYETQYF,TGCAGTGCTGGGACGGGGACTAGCTATGAGACCCAGTACTTC
TRBJ2-2,-,TRBV5-1,once,CASSLERIPGELFF,TGCGCCAGCAGCTTGGAAAGGATCCCCGGGGAGCTGTTTTTT
TRBJ2-1,-,TRBV29-1,few,CSVAHSGSYNEQFF,TGCAGCGTTGCGCATTCCGGTTCCTACAATGAGCAGTTCTTC
TRBJ2-6,-,TRBV19,-,CASSMLLTGANVLTF,TGTGCCAGTAGTATGCTGCTTACTGGGGCCAACGTCCTGACTTTC
TRBJ1-2,-,TRBV30,-,CAWRPGRIPNYGYTF,TGTGCCTGGAGACCCGGACGGATTCCTAACTATGGCTACACCTTC
TRBJ2-5,-,TRBV6-2/TRBV6-3,-,CASSYNWIQETQYF,TGTGCCAGCAGTTACAACTGGATACAAGAGACCCAGTACTTC
TRBJ2-2,-,TRBV6-6,few,CASSYLVGTGELFF,TGTGCCAGCAGTTATCTTGTAGGAACCGGGGAGCTGTTTTTT
TRBJ2-7,TRBD1,TRBV28,-,CASSLVGTGDYEQYF,TGTGCCAGCAGTTTAGTGGGGACAGGGGACTACGAGCAGTACTTC
TRBJ2-5,-,TRBV19,-,CASSIVGGRQETQYF,TGTGCCAGTAGTATCGTCGGCGGCAGACAAGAGACCCAGTACTTC
TRBJ1-5,-,TRBV4-3,-,CASSLSTGNQPQHF,TGCGCCAGCAGCCTCTCGACAGGCAATCAGCCCCAGCATTTT